Described below is a single TCR beta chain sequence and its context. What it binds is not known. This same CDR3 is encoded by further DNA sequences in the sample. This specimen comes from a study of shared clonotypes between healthy human individuals. Whole-study results and caveats: Enrolling few donors narrowed the genetic and exposure-history diversity that was represented. Rarefaction exposed incomplete sorted-subset sequencing despite large depth.

The study ran the assay at deep level. Sorted subsets were amplified in replicate PCRs using around 220 ng DNA, approximately 30,000 T cell genomes. Some clones are missing from TCRdb's copy, which holds only in-frame ones; the method was immunoSEQ multiplex PCR. The sample has over 2,000,000 clones, roughly 93% seen once. Germline loops: CDR1 LNHDA, CDR2 SQIVND (reference sequence). The V end was cut by 8 bases, the J end by 2 bases, with 7 bases between. The CDR3 extends over 11 amino acids. CD8 cells regarded as naive lacked CD45RO, were positively chosen for CCR7, and omitted terminally differentiated effector memory CD45RA+ cells.

The clonotype originates from a young man in good health. Some clones in this sample may be carry-over from other donors' samples. The rearrangement joins TRBV19 to TRBJ2-7, with D possibly TRBD1 on 5 matching bases. Sequenced material: naive CD8+ T cells from PBMCs. Written as DNA, the CDR3 is TGTGCCAGTTCAGGGACCTACGAGCAGTACTTC. The encoded protein is CASSGTYEQYF.